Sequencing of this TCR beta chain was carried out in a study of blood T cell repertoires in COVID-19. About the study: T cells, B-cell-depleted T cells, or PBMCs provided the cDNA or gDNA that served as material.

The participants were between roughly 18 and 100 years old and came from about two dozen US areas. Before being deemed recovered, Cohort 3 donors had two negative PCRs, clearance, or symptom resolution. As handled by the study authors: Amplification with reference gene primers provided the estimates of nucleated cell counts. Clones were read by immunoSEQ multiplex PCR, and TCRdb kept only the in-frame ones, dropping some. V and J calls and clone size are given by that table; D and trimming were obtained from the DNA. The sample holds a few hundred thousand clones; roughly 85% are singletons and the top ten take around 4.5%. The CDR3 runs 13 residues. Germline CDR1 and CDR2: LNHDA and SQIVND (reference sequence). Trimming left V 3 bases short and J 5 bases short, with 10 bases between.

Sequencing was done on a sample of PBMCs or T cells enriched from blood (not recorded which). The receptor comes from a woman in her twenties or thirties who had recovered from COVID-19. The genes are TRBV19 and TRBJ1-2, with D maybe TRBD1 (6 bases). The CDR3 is CASSIRGVYGYTF. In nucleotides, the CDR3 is TGTGCCAGTAGTATCAGGGGCGTTTATGGCTACACCTTC. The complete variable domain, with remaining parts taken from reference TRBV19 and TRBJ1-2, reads DGGITQSPKYLFRKEGQNVTLSCEQNLNHDAMYWYRQDPGQGLRLIYYSQIVNDFQKGDIAEGYSVSREKKESFPLTVTSAQKNPTAFYLCASSIRGVYGYTFGSGTRLTVV.